This entry lists 4 T cell receptor beta chains sequenced from one sample in a study of blood T cell repertoires in COVID-19. Libraries were prepared by immunoSEQ multiplex PCR; TCRdb keeps only in-frame clonotypes and omits some of them. This sample yields a few hundred thousand clones, of which around 81% are seen a single time; around 3.1% belongs to the top ten. Sequenced input: peripheral blood. These receptors all come from a woman aged 25 to 39 who had recovered from COVID-19.

The chain employs TRBV29-1 and TRBJ2-5; 12 bases map to TRBD2. In germline, CDR1 is SQVTM, CDR2 ANQGSEA. The J segment lost 4 bases and the V segment lost 4 bases, leaving 4 bases of the junction unmatched. This CDR3 region has 14 residues. The CDR3 here is CSVASGRGGETQYF. As DNA, the CDR3 is TGCAGCGTTGCTAGCGGGAGGGGTGGAGAGACCCAGTACTTC.

V gene TRBV4-2 combines with J gene TRBJ1-2; 7 positions match TRBD1. V shed 1 base, J shed 11 bases, and the junction held 10 bases outside the gene matches. The CDR3 is made up of 14 amino acids. CDR1 is LGHNA, CDR2 YNFKEQ, per germline. The CDR3 loop reads CASSQAPGQRSYTF. CDR3 DNA: TGTGCCAGCAGCCAAGCCCCGGGACAGCGGAGTTACACCTTC.

This sequence joins TRBV19 and TRBJ2-2; 8 nucleotides align to TRBD2. This CDR3 region has 16 residues. Unmatched junction bases numbered 4, after V lost 4 bases and J lost 0 bases. The germline V gene encodes CDR1 LNHDA and CDR2 SQIVND (reference sequence). The CDR3 DNA follows: TGTGCCAGTAGTAAGCTAGCGGGTTCGAACACCGGGGAGCTGTTTTTT. Its protein product is CASSKLAGSNTGELFF.

V is TRBV3-1 (or the pseudogene TRBV3-2) and J is TRBJ2-7, with D tentatively TRBD2 (6 bases). CDR3 length: 13 residues. Trimming cost V 6 bases and J 5 bases, with 14 bases left between them. Germline V gene data show CDR1 as LGHDT and CDR2 as YNNKEL (reference sequence). The chain's CDR3 is CASRLADSHEQYF. CDR3 DNA: TGTGCCAGCAGGTTAGCGGACTCACACGAGCAGTACTTC.